This TCR beta chain comes out of a study of blood T cell repertoires in COVID-19. The authors' processing: Reference gene primer amplification gave estimated nucleated cell counts. The protocol was immunoSEQ multiplex PCR, while the TCRdb copy is restricted to in-frame clones and leaves out a portion. That table supplies the V and J calls and clone size; D and trimming were determined from the DNA. The sample shows fewer than 70,000 clones, approximately 83% of them seen only once. CDR3 length: 15 amino acids. From germline, CDR1 is LGHDT and CDR2 YNNKEL (reference sequence). Trimming removed 4 bases at V and 4 bases at J, with 14 bases between. Seattle's enrolled individuals joined amid active infection and were then monitored longitudinally.

Sequenced sample: peripheral blood. The sequence came from a man aged 35-49 years with COVID-19, enrolled during active disease. The chain carries TRBV3-1 (or the pseudogene TRBV3-2) and TRBJ2-1, with a tentative D call TRBD2 (6 bases). The CDR3 sequence is CASSPTRDSYNEQFF. For the CDR3, the DNA is TGTGCCAGCAGCCCGACCCGGGACTCTTACAATGAGCAGTTCTTC.